Shown below are 13 T cell receptor beta chains from a single sample sequenced in a study of blood T cell repertoires in COVID-19. The data were produced by immunoSEQ multiplex PCR, yet TCRdb's version contains in-frame clones alone and is incomplete. The sample shows about 140,000 clones, roughly 84% of them seen only once. Sequencing was performed on peripheral blood. These receptors all come from a human donor in a cohort sampled during active COVID-19.

As to this clone: The junction and the germline gene differ at one end; a read error may be behind it. The rearrangement links TRBV11-1 to TRBJ2-7, with TRBD2 matching over 8 bases. Germline CDR1 SGHAT, CDR2 FQDESV (reference sequence). The CDR3 extends over 14 amino acids. CDR3 DNA sequence: TGTGCCAGCAGCATAGCGGGGAGGCGCAACGAGCAGTACTTC. Translated, it gives CASSIAGRRNEQYF.

The V and J genes are TRBV10-2 and TRBJ1-5, with no clear D. Trimming cost V 8 bases and J 0 bases, with 11 bases left between them. This CDR3 has 14 amino acids. Germline CDR1 and CDR2: WSHSY and SAAADI. The CDR3 sequence: CASRPGGSNQPQHF. Written as DNA, the CDR3 is TGCGCCAGCCGACCCGGAGGTAGCAATCAGCCCCAGCATTTT.

This clone was seen only once. The V and J genes are TRBV5-1 and TRBJ1-6; 7 positions match TRBD1. Germline loops: CDR1 SGHRS, CDR2 YFSETQ. CDR3 length: 14 amino acids. Unmatched junction bases numbered 2, after V lost 0 bases and J lost 8 bases. CDR3 residues: CASSLGDSYSPLHF. CDR3 in DNA: TGCGCCAGCAGCTTGGGGGACAGTTATTCACCCCTCCACTTT.

This clone was counted between two and nine times. V is TRBV25-1 and J is TRBJ2-2, with 10 bases identical to TRBD2. J lost 5 bases, V lost 1 base, and 7 bases had no gene match. The CDR3 runs 17 residues. Germline V gives CDR1 MGHDK, CDR2 SYGVNS. The DNA for the CDR3 is TGTGCCAGCAGTGAATTGGGTAGCGGGGGGTCTACCGGGGAGCTGTTTTTT. As protein: CASSELGSGGSTGELFF. Full variable domain (remainder filled in from reference TRBV25-1 and TRBJ2-2): EADIYQTPRYLVIGTGKKITLECSQTMGHDKMYWYQQDPGMELHLIHYSYGVNSTEKGDLSSESTVSRIRTEHFPLTLESARPSHTSQYLCASSELGSGGSTGELFFGEGSRLTVL.

V usage is TRBV27 and J usage is TRBJ2-7; possibly TRBD2 for D (6 bases). CDR1 and CDR2 from the germline V gene are MNHEY and SMNVEV (reference sequence). This CDR3 has 15 residues. V gave up 0 bases and J gave up 6 bases, with 15 bases separating them. The CDR3 protein is CASSLSWGDWAEQYF. In nucleotides, the CDR3 is TGTGCCAGCAGTTTATCGTGGGGGGACTGGGCCGAGCAGTACTTC.

The chain couples TRBV6-5 to TRBJ1-3; no reliable D call. Germline values: CDR1 MNHEY, CDR2 SVGAGI. The CDR3 runs 14 residues. V lost 9 bases and J lost 0, with 12 bases in between. The CDR3 here is CARATGVSGNTIYF. The CDR3 DNA sequence: TGTGCCAGGGCGACGGGAGTCTCTGGAAACACCATATATTTT.

The CDR3 loop is CASREQGALSNQPQHF. CDR3 nucleotide sequence: TGTGCCAGCAGGGAACAGGGGGCGCTGAGCAATCAGCCCCAGCATTTT. The rearrangement links TRBV6-1 to TRBJ1-5, with 9 bases lining up with TRBD1. This CDR3 comprises 16 residues. Germline assignment: CDR1 MNHNS and CDR2 SASEGT. V dropped 6 bases and J dropped 1; count of bases not matched to a gene: 7.

The CDR3 nucleotides read TGTGCCAGCAGTTCCGGGGGTCATCAGCCCCAGCATTTT. This translates into CASSSGGHQPQHF. The genes are TRBV28 and TRBJ1-5, with D possibly matching TRBD1 (5 bases). CDR3 length equals 13 residues. V lost 4 bases and J lost 5, with 9 bases in between. Germline CDR1 is MDHEN and CDR2 is SYDVKM.

This chain uses TRBV4-1 with TRBJ2-1, with a possible D match to TRBD1 (6 bases). Germline loops: CDR1 MGHRA, CDR2 YSYEKL. The CDR3 has 14 residues. V was shortened by 4 bases and J by 5 bases, with 12 bases between the two germline ends. In DNA form, the CDR3 reads TGCGCCAGCAGCCGAACGACAGGTCACAATGAGCAGTTCTTC. It is translated as CASSRTTGHNEQFF.

The V and J genes are TRBV7-9 and TRBJ2-4; D may be TRBD1 (6 bases). The CDR3 spans 18 residues. V lost 5 bases to trimming and J lost 0 bases, with 20 bases between them. CDR1 is SEHNR and CDR2 is FQNEAQ in the germline V gene (reference sequence). The CDR3 sequence is CASSPAADRIIAKNIQYF. The CDR3 bases are TGTGCCAGCAGCCCGGCAGCCGACAGGATCATAGCCAAAAACATTCAGTACTTC.

The chain recombines TRBV3-1 (or the pseudogene TRBV3-2) with TRBJ2-7, with a possible D match to TRBD1 (6 bases). The germline V and J ends were trimmed by 5 bases and 3 bases, with 14 bases remaining between them. CDR3 length equals 14 residues. Germline V gives CDR1 LGHDT, CDR2 YNNKEL (reference sequence). In DNA form, the CDR3 reads TGTGCCAGCAGCGACCCGGGACATAGCTACGAGCAGTACTTC. Translation gives CASSDPGHSYEQYF.

The chain uses TRBV19 and TRBJ2-5; D might be TRBD1 (7 bases). Trimming pared 8 bases from V and 5 bases from J, leaving 18 bases between. CDR3 length equals 14 residues. Germline CDR1 LNHDA, CDR2 SQIVND (reference sequence). The CDR3 reads CASAGQTLGETQYF. The CDR3 DNA sequence: TGTGCCAGTGCGGGACAGACCCTCGGGGAGACCCAGTACTTC.

This clone was found a few times. The chain recombines TRBV10-3 with TRBJ1-3; 7 bases match TRBD1. Unmatched junction bases numbered 3, after V lost 4 bases and J lost 0 bases. The germline gives CDR1 ENHRY, CDR2 SYGVKD. The CDR3 is 15 residues long. The CDR3 coding sequence is TGTGCCATCAGTGGGGACAGCCACTCTGGAAACACCATATATTTT. The encoded protein is CAISGDSHSGNTIYF.